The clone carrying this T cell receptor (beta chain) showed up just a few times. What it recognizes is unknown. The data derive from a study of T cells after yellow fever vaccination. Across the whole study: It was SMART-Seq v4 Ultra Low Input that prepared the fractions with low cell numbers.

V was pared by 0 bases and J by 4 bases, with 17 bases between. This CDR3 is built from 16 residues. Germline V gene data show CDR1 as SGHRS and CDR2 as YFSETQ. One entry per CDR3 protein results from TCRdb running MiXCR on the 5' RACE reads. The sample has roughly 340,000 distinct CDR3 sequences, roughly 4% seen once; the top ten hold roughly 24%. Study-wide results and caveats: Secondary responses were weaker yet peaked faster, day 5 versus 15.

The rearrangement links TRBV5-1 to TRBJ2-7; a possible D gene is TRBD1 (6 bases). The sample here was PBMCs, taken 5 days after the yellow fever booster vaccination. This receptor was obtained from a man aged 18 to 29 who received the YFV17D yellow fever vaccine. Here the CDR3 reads CASSLGTVLVGYEQYF. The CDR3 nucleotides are TGCGCCAGCAGCTTGGGGACAGTGCTCGTTGGGTACGAGCAGTACTTC.